A selection of T cell receptor beta chains follows, all from one sample in a study of blood T cell repertoires in COVID-19. Here immunoSEQ multiplex PCR was the method, and the copy in TCRdb shows in-frame clones only, minus some. This table holds some 150,000 clones, around 84% found once. The sequenced sample consisted of PBMCs or T cells enriched from blood (not recorded which). These receptors originate from a woman aged 50 to 65 who had been exposed to COVID-19. CDR3s include the opening cysteine and the closing phenylalanine or tryptophan. The D gene is left open where the match is weak. Expanded clones are given a class, and other clones once, few, many or no size at all.

clone_size j_call d_call v_call cdr3_length cdr3_aa cdr3_nt
NA TRBJ1-5 NA TRBV4-1 14 CASSQEYLQQPQHF TGCGCCAGCAGCCAAGAGTATCTGCAGCAGCCCCAGCATTTT
NA TRBJ2-7 NA TRBV7-9 13 CASSLGGPYEQYF TGTGCCAGCAGCTTAGGGGGGCCCTACGAGCAGTACTTC
NA TRBJ1-4 TRBD1 TRBV19 16 CASSMGRTGGNEKLFF TGTGCCAGTAGTATGGGCCGGACAGGGGGCAATGAAAAACTGTTTTTT
few TRBJ2-5 TRBD2 TRBV6-6 13 CASWAGDQETQYF TGTGCCAGCTGGGCGGGGGATCAAGAGACCCAGTACTTC
NA TRBJ2-1 NA TRBV18 16 CASSPIGDSSYNEQFF TGTGCCAGCTCACCAATCGGAGACAGCTCCTACAATGAGCAGTTCTTC
once TRBJ1-1 NA TRBV6-5 14 CASRRTGTNTEAFF TGTGCCAGCAGGCGAACAGGAACGAACACTGAAGCTTTCTTT
NA TRBJ1-2 NA TRBV6-2/TRBV6-3 16 CASSRGGWAVAYGYTF TGTGCCAGCAGTAGGGGCGGCTGGGCGGTTGCCTATGGCTACACCTTC
NA TRBJ2-5 TRBD2 TRBV7-2 15 CASSLSGGALETQYF TGTGCCAGCAGCTTAAGCGGGGGGGCGTTGGAGACCCAGTACTTC
once TRBJ2-3 NA TRBV4-1 13 CASSQHGVDTQYF TGCGCCAGCAGCCAACACGGGGTAGATACGCAGTATTTT
NA TRBJ2-1 NA TRBV19 16 CASTTRTSSARNEQFF TGTGCCAGTACTACAAGGACTTCTAGCGCCCGAAATGAGCAGTTCTTC
NA TRBJ1-1 TRBD1 TRBV7-8 15 CASSLARGQGTEAFF TGTGCCAGCAGCTTAGCAAGGGGGCAAGGGACTGAAGCTTTCTTT
NA TRBJ2-3 NA TRBV5-4 13 CASSLGPSDTQYF TGTGCCAGCAGCTTGGGTCCTTCTGATACGCAGTATTTT
few TRBJ1-6 NA TRBV7-9 14 CASSPQGGYSPLHF TGTGCCAGCAGCCCGCAGGGAGGATATTCACCCCTCCACTTT
NA TRBJ2-5 TRBD2 TRBV14 19 CASSRRATNLAGGQETQYF TGTGCCAGCAGCCGACGCGCAACTAATCTAGCGGGGGGCCAAGAGACCCAGTACTTC
NA TRBJ1-1 NA TRBV19 15 CASKMGGIKNTEAFF TGTGCCAGTAAAATGGGGGGGATTAAAAACACTGAAGCTTTCTTT
NA TRBJ1-3 NA TRBV6-1 16 CASSGRQGSSGNTIYF TGTGCCAGCAGTGGGAGGCAGGGGAGCTCTGGAAACACCATATATTTT
NA TRBJ1-1 NA TRBV2 15 CASSLTGKMNTEAFF TGTGCCAGCAGTTTGACAGGCAAGATGAACACTGAAGCTTTCTTT
once TRBJ2-1 NA TRBV9 16 CASNLEGGHSYNEQFF TGTGCCAGCAACCTAGAGGGGGGGCACTCCTACAATGAGCAGTTCTTC
NA TRBJ2-5 TRBD2 TRBV9 16 CASSASGLAGKETQYF TGTGCCAGCAGCGCCTCCGGACTAGCGGGTAAAGAGACCCAGTACTTC
NA TRBJ1-2 TRBD1 TRBV7-8 13 CASSLDREYGYTF TGTGCCAGCAGCCTCGACAGGGAGTATGGCTACACCTTC
NA TRBJ1-2 NA TRBV2 17 CASTAASGQTGSYGYTF TGTGCCAGCACCGCGGCCTCAGGACAGACCGGCAGCTATGGCTACACCTTC
NA TRBJ2-2 TRBD1 TRBV7-9 16 CASSQAGTGDTGELFF TGTGCCAGCAGTCAGGCCGGGACAGGGGACACCGGGGAGCTGTTTTTT
NA TRBJ1-2 TRBD1 TRBV19 15 CASSIDPGTAYGYTF TGTGCCAGTAGTATAGACCCAGGGACAGCCTATGGCTACACCTTC
NA TRBJ2-7 TRBD2 TRBV7-2 22 CASSLAGGGLAGLAGGPREQYF TGTGCCAGCAGCTTAGCAGGGGGGGGATTAGCGGGACTAGCGGGAGGGCCGCGTGAGCAGTACTTC
once TRBJ2-7 TRBD2 TRBV27 14 CASSPERGSYEQYF TGTGCCAGCAGTCCCGAGCGGGGCTCCTACGAGCAGTACTTC
NA TRBJ2-5 NA TRBV5-6 13 CASSPAGPGTQYF TGTGCCAGCAGCCCGGCTGGCCCGGGGACCCAGTACTTC
once TRBJ2-5 TRBD2 TRBV7-7 15 CASSRLAGEQETQYF TGTGCCAGCAGCCGACTAGCGGGAGAACAAGAGACCCAGTACTTC